A single sample is the source of the 31 T cell receptor beta chains below, sequenced in a study of T-cell memory formation after mild COVID-19. From the 5' RACE reads, TCRdb called clonotypes with MiXCR, one entry per CDR3 protein. Among under 550,000 distinct CDR3 sequences listed, 15% to 20% were seen once. Sequencing used PBMCs or a T cell subset sorted from them (not recorded which). These receptors originate from an adult woman who had mild COVID-19 (a few samples of this study predate the infection). Cell type and time point are not known.

The chain joins TRBV25-1 to TRBJ2-7, with 8 bases aligning to TRBD1. This CDR3 spans 14 amino acids. The V and J ends lost 4 bases and 5 bases, in that order; junction bases with no gene match: 7. In germline, CDR1 is MGHDK, CDR2 SYGVNS. The CDR3 region is CASSVDRGNNEQYF. The CDR3 DNA reads as TGTGCCAGCAGTGTCGACAGGGGTAATAACGAGCAGTACTTC.

The table lists this clonotype with a few counts. This chain connects TRBV30 to TRBJ1-1, with no clear D. The CDR3 contains 13 residues. The V gene's germline CDR1 is GTSNPN and CDR2 SVGIG (reference sequence). V dropped 0 bases and J dropped 3 bases, with 8 bases sitting between them. Written as DNA, the CDR3 is TGTGCCTGGAGTGTCGGCAGGCACACTGAAGCTTTCTTT. It encodes CAWSVGRHTEAFF.

This clonotype was detected only a few times. The rearrangement links TRBV12-3 or TRBV12-4 to TRBJ2-3; tentatively, D is TRBD2 (6 bases). Trimming removed 6 bases from V and 3 bases from J, with 13 bases in between. This CDR3 region has 14 residues. CDR3 DNA: TGTGCCAGCAGGACCCTCGGGAGAACAGATACGCAGTATTTT. Its translation is CASRTLGRTDTQYF.

This clonotype showed up just a few times. This rearrangement joins TRBV29-1 to TRBJ1-1, with D possibly matching TRBD1 (5 bases). V lost 4 bases, J lost 4 bases, and 19 bases lay in between. Germline V CDR1 and CDR2: SQVTM, ANQGSEA. The length of the CDR3 is 15 residues. CDR3 DNA sequence: TGCAGCGTTGTCCGGAGGGGTAGGTGGGGCACTGAAGCTTTCTTT. Its protein is CSVVRRGRWGTEAFF.

V and J are TRBV7-3 and TRBJ2-1, with D tentatively TRBD1 (7 bases). This CDR3 spans 16 amino acids. Per germline, CDR1 SGHTA and CDR2 FQGTGA. The ends were cut back, 5 bases at V and 5 bases at J, with 19 bases in the middle. The DNA of the CDR3 is TGTGCCAGCAGCCCCCGACAGGGAGGTATACACAATGAGCAGTTCTTC. It specifies CASSPRQGGIHNEQFF.

This clonotype was counted ten times or more. The chain is built from TRBV12-3 or TRBV12-4 and TRBJ1-1; no definite D call. Trimming pared 5 bases from V and 5 bases from J, leaving 3 bases between. The CDR3 extends over 10 amino acids. The CDR3 DNA reads as TGTGCCAGCAGTATTACTGAAGCTTTCTTT. It codes for CASSITEAFF.

The chain combines TRBV5-4 with TRBJ1-2; TRBD1 agrees at 7 bases. The trim removed 0 bases at V and 4 bases at J, leaving 3 bases unmatched. The CDR3 is made up of 14 amino acids. From germline, CDR1 is SGHNT and CDR2 YYREEE (reference sequence). The DNA of the CDR3 is TGTGCCAGCAGCTTGGACAGGGGAGCCTATGGCTACACCTTC. It codes for CASSLDRGAYGYTF.

Many counts were recorded for this clonotype. V is TRBV3-1 and J is TRBJ2-7; TRBD2 is a possible D gene (7 bases). Trimming took 2 bases from V and 1 from J, leaving 15 bases between them. CDR3 length: 16 amino acids. CDR1 is LGHDT and CDR2 is YNNKEL in the germline V gene (reference sequence). CDR3 residues: CASSQYSRGPSYEQYF. The CDR3 DNA follows: TGTGCCAGCAGCCAATATTCGCGGGGGCCTTCCTACGAGCAGTACTTC.

This clonotype was seen more than once but under ten times. V usage is TRBV7-3 and J usage is TRBJ2-5; a possible D gene is TRBD2 (6 bases). Germline CDR1 SGHTA, CDR2 FQGTGA. This CDR3 has 15 amino acids. V gave up 5 bases and J gave up 5 bases, with 18 bases separating them. The DNA for the CDR3 is TGTGCCAGCAGCCCCCGTTCGATCCGGGGGGAGACCCAGTACTTC. Amino acid sequence: CASSPRSIRGETQYF.

V usage is TRBV12-3 or TRBV12-4 and J usage is TRBJ1-2, with 7 nucleotides matching TRBD1. The CDR3 contains 14 residues. V lost 3 bases, J lost 1 base, and 2 bases stayed unmatched. DNA of the CDR3: TGTGCCAGCAGTTTGGGACAGTTTAACTATGGCTACACCTTC. Protein: CASSLGQFNYGYTF.

This sequence joins TRBV27 and TRBJ2-7; TRBD2 is a possible D gene (5 bases). Germline V lookup: CDR1 MNHEY, CDR2 SMNVEV (reference sequence). The length of the CDR3 is 16 residues. V was clipped by 5 bases and J by 0 bases, with 17 bases between them. CDR3 region: CASSPGVSLSSYEQYF. The CDR3 DNA is TGTGCCAGCAGTCCCGGGGTTAGCCTGAGCTCCTACGAGCAGTACTTC.

This clonotype was detected a few times. The genes are TRBV5-1 and TRBJ2-7; TRBD2 agrees at 13 bases. Germline values: CDR1 SGHRS, CDR2 YFSETQ. Unmatched junction bases numbered 6, after V lost 4 bases and J lost 5 bases. The CDR3 extends over 15 amino acids. The CDR3 region has the DNA TGCGCCAGCAGCGATGGGACTAGCGGGACGCACGAGCAGTACTTC. Residues: CASSDGTSGTHEQYF.

The chain is built from TRBV24-1 and TRBJ1-1; D gene unclear. V shed 0 bases and J shed 4 bases, with 5 bases lying between them. The CDR3 runs to 13 residues. Per germline, CDR1 KGHDR and CDR2 SFDVKD. The CDR3 loop reads CATSDLGSTEAFF. The CDR3 region has the DNA TGTGCCACCAGTGATTTGGGATCCACTGAAGCTTTCTTT.

The chain combines TRBV7-9 with TRBJ2-7; D gene unclear. CDR3 length: 13 residues. Germline loops: CDR1 SEHNR, CDR2 FQNEAQ (reference sequence). The V end was cut by 1 base, the J end by 7 bases, with 11 bases between. The CDR3, as DNA: TGTGCCAGCAGCTTAGAACTCTCTGGGGAGCAGTACTTC. The encoded protein is CASSLELSGEQYF.

In its sample, this clonotype was seen a few times. The V call is TRBV5-1, the J call TRBJ2-7, with D perhaps assigned TRBD1 or TRBD2 (5 bases each). V shed 6 bases and J shed 5 bases, with 18 bases lying between them. Germline V gene sequence: CDR1 SGHRS, CDR2 YFSETQ. This CDR3 has 14 amino acids. The CDR3 is CASKRDPPSDEQYF. In nucleotides, the CDR3 is TGCGCCAGCAAGAGGGACCCCCCGAGCGACGAGCAGTACTTC.

The rearrangement links TRBV5-6 to TRBJ2-1; D is unclear. The CDR3 contains 14 residues. V dropped 1 base and J dropped 4 bases, with 9 bases sitting between them. Per germline, CDR1 SGHDT and CDR2 YYEEEE. As DNA, the CDR3 is TGTGCCAGCAGCTTGCCCCACTTATACAATGAGCAGTTCTTC. Protein product: CASSLPHLYNEQFF.

This clonotype occurred once. The chain is built from TRBV29-1 and TRBJ2-5, with 11 bases that match TRBD1. The CDR3 sequence is 13 residues long. The germline V gene has CDR1 SQVTM and CDR2 ANQGSEA. V shed 1 base, J shed 9 bases, and the junction held 4 bases outside the gene matches. DNA for the CDR3: TGCAGCGTTGAAGTAGGACAGGGGGCGGCCCAGTACTTC. Its translation is CSVEVGQGAAQYF.

The sample holds a few counts of this clonotype. This chain links TRBV7-3 with TRBJ2-7; TRBD2 matches at 10 bases. Germline trimming cut 8 bases from V and 5 bases from J; bases unmatched to any gene: 15. Germline CDR1 reads SGHTA; CDR2 reads FQGTGA. CDR3 length: 16 residues. CDR3 DNA sequence: TGTGCCAGCTCCGGATCCAGCGGGAGGGCCTGGAACGAGCAGTACTTC. It yields the protein CASSGSSGRAWNEQYF. Full variable domain (missing parts from reference TRBV7-3 and TRBJ2-7): GAGVSQTPSNKVTEKGKYVELRCDPISGHTALYWYRQSLGQGPEFLIYFQGTGAADDSGLPNDRFFAVRPEGSVSTLKIQRTERGDSAVYLCASSGSSGRAWNEQYFGPGTRLTVT.

This clonotype appeared a few times. The rearrangement uses TRBV20-1 and TRBJ2-4; D is ambiguous. The V end lost 0 bases, the J end lost 9 bases, and 12 bases lay between the germline ends. CDR3 length: 13 residues. Germline CDR1 is DFQATT and CDR2 is SNEGSKA (reference sequence). The CDR3 spells CSARDLTPGIQYF. For the CDR3, the DNA is TGCAGTGCTAGAGATCTCACCCCAGGCATTCAGTACTTC.

This clonotype appeared a single time. The rearrangement joins TRBV24-1 to TRBJ1-2; the match to TRBD1 covers 7 bases. The V gene end was trimmed by 4 bases and the J gene end by 2 bases; junction bases not matched to a gene: 3. This CDR3 spans 14 amino acids. CDR1 is KGHDR and CDR2 is SFDVKD in the germline V gene. The CDR3 spells CATSDLTGNYGYTF. The CDR3 bases are TGTGCCACCAGTGACCTGACAGGGAACTATGGCTACACCTTC.

The V call is TRBV7-2, the J call TRBJ1-1, with D possibly matching TRBD1 (6 bases). V gave up 6 bases and J gave up 4 bases, with 12 bases separating them. The CDR3 spans 13 residues. The germline V gene has CDR1 SGHTA and CDR2 FQGNSA. The CDR3 is CASSIGGRTEAFF. DNA of the CDR3: TGTGCCAGCAGTATAGGGGGGCGCACTGAAGCTTTCTTT.

The chain uses TRBV5-8 and TRBJ1-4, with D possibly TRBD1 on 5 matching bases. CDR3 length: 12 residues. V lost 4 bases and J lost 14, with 15 bases in between. Germline CDR1 reads SGHTS; CDR2 reads YDEGEE. CDR3 region: CASSPRGGVLFF. The DNA for the CDR3 is TGTGCCAGCAGCCCTCGGGGGGGGGTCCTGTTTTTT.

This clonotype was seen only a few times. CDR3 in amino acids: CASSPELNRDRNIQYF. As DNA, the CDR3 is TGTGCCAGCAGCCCTGAGCTTAACCGGGACAGAAACATTCAGTACTTC. The rearrangement uses TRBV7-9 and TRBJ2-4; 7 bases map to TRBD1. After removal of 5 bases from V and 6 bases from J, the junction contained 13 bases not matched to a gene. Germline-derived CDR1 and CDR2 are SEHNR and FQNEAQ (reference sequence). The CDR3 runs 16 residues. Looking up the rest from reference TRBV7-9 and TRBJ2-4 gives the full variable domain: DTGVSQNPRHKITKRGQNVTFRCDPISEHNRLYWYRQTLGQGPEFLTYFQNEAQLEKSRLLSDRFSAERPKGSFSTLEIQRTEQGDSAMYLCASSPELNRDRNIQYFGAGTRLSVL.

The sample holds a few counts of this clonotype. In DNA, the CDR3 is TGTGCCAGCAGCTCGGAGGGAAGAGTTCGCCAGCCCCAGCATTTT. Protein sequence: CASSSEGRVRQPQHF. The V gene is TRBV7-2, the J gene TRBJ1-5; D unresolved. V was pared by 4 bases and J by 7 bases, with 17 bases between. The CDR3 runs to 15 residues. Germline loops: CDR1 SGHTA, CDR2 FQGNSA.

The rearrangement links TRBV25-1 to TRBJ2-4, with a weak D call TRBD1 (6 bases). This CDR3 is 20 amino acids long. V gave up 6 bases and J gave up 1 base, with 28 bases separating them. Germline loops: CDR1 MGHDK, CDR2 SYGVNS. CDR3 amino acids: CASSSTSQGPSISAKNIQYF. CDR3 in DNA: TGTGCCAGCAGCTCCACTTCCCAGGGGCCATCGATCTCGGCCAAAAACATTCAGTACTTC.

The chain employs TRBV18 and TRBJ2-3; possibly TRBD1 for D (6 bases). Germline CDR1 KGHSH, CDR2 LQKENI. This CDR3 comprises 17 residues. Trimming cost V 6 bases and J 1 base, with 20 bases left between them. CDR3 loop: CASSQSSGTRRTDTQYF. CDR3 sequence (DNA): TGTGCCAGCTCCCAATCCTCCGGGACACGCCGCACAGATACGCAGTATTTT.

In this sample, this clonotype turned up many times. The J gene is TRBJ2-7, the V gene TRBV6-2 or TRBV6-3, with D unclear. Trimming took off 0 bases at V and 4 bases at J, with 10 bases between the two ends. CDR3 length equals 14 residues. Germline lookup yields CDR1 MNHEY and CDR2 SVGEGT. CDR3 protein: CASSYSRYGYEQYF. Written as DNA, the CDR3 is TGTGCCAGCAGTTACTCCCGATACGGTTACGAGCAGTACTTC.

This sequence joins TRBV20-1 and TRBJ2-2; D perhaps matches TRBD2 (6 bases). V lost 1 base and J 4 bases, leaving 13 bases between the germline ends. Germline-derived CDR1 and CDR2 are DFQATT and SNEGSKA (reference sequence). The CDR3 totals 15 residues. The CDR3 region has the DNA TGCAGTGCTAGAGCCTCACTAGCCTCCACCGGGGAGCTGTTTTTT. This codes for CSARASLASTGELFF.

Only one count was recorded for this clonotype. V gene TRBV24-1 combines with J gene TRBJ2-7, with D perhaps assigned TRBD1 or TRBD2 (5 bases each). The CDR3 runs to 15 residues. V gave up 3 bases and J gave up 6 bases, with 17 bases separating them. The germline V gene has CDR1 KGHDR and CDR2 SFDVKD. CDR3 residues: CATSDRPGTIGEQYF. The CDR3, as DNA: TGTGCCACCAGTGATCGCCCCGGGACCATAGGCGAGCAGTACTTC.

The rearrangement uses TRBV9 and TRBJ2-2, with 9 nucleotides matching TRBD1. The CDR3 covers 16 residues. Losses at the gene ends were 3 bases for V and 5 bases for J; bases not matched to a gene: 8. Germline values: CDR1 SGDLS, CDR2 YYNGEE. This CDR3 is CASSAPGQGMTGELFF. The CDR3 DNA sequence: TGTGCCAGCAGCGCACCGGGACAGGGTATGACCGGGGAGCTGTTTTTT.

This clonotype was picked up a small number of times. This rearrangement joins TRBV4-3 to TRBJ2-1, with no clear D. Germline V gene sequence: CDR1 LGHNA, CDR2 YSLEER. Between the trimmed V and J ends, which lost 0 bases and 3 bases, there was a span of 18 bases. The CDR3 loop spans 18 amino acids. The CDR3 DNA is TGCGCCAGCAGCCAAGATCTATCGAGAGGCGGCTACTACAATGAGCAGTTCTTC. Residues: CASSQDLSRGGYYNEQFF.